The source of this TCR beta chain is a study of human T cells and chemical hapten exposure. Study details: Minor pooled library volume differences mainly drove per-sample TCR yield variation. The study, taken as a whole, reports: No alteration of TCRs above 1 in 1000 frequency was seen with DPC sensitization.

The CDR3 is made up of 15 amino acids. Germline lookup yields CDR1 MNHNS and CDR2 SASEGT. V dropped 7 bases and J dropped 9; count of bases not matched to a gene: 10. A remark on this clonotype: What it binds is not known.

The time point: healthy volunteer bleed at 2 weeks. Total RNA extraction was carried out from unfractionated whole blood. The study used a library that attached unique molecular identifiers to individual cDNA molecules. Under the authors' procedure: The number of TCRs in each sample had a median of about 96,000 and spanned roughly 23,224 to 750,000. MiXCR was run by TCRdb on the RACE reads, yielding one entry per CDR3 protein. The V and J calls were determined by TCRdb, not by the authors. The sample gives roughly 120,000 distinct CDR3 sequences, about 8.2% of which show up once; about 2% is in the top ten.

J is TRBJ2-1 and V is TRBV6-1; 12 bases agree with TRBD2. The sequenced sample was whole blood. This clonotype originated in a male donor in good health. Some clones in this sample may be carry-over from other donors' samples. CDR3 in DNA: TGTGCCAGCAATCTTCTAGCGGGGGGGCAGGTTGAGCAGTTCTTC. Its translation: CASNLLAGGQVEQFF.